This paragraph covers one T cell receptor (beta chain) sequence. CDR1 and CDR2 (germline): SGHVS, FQNEAQ. J gave up 2 bases and V 1 base, and 3 bases lay outside the gene matches. The CDR3 extends over 15 amino acids. Methods used by the authors: From reference gene primer amplification, estimates of nucleated cell counts were derived. The method was immunoSEQ multiplex PCR; TCRdb's version includes in-frame clones alone and lacks a portion of them. V and J calls plus clone size are reproduced from that table; the DNA served to infer D and trimming. The profile covers some 130,000 clones, with approximately 78% appearing a single time and approximately 10% taken by the ten largest. The source of the sample is a study of blood T cell repertoires in COVID-19. Study at large: Sources were T cells, B-cell-depleted T cells, or PBMCs; the material itself was cDNA or gDNA.

The chain joins TRBV7-8 to TRBJ2-7, with 9 bases that match TRBD1. The receptor was isolated from a man in his 60s who had recovered from COVID-19. The sample consisted of peripheral blood. The DNA of the CDR3 is TGTGCCAGCAGCTTAGGGGGACAGGGCGCCTACGAGCAGTACTTC. It yields the protein CASSLGGQGAYEQYF.